This T cell receptor (beta chain) emerged from a study of shared clonotypes between healthy human individuals (dated by TCRdb to between 2020 and 2021). Concerning the study at large: A few men and a couple of women, aged 18 to 49 years, made up the cohort. Between about 0.9 and 10 billion PBMCs per donor were obtained by leukapheresis. For each donor, CD4 naive and CD4 memory were each run on three plates, CD8 naive on two plates, and CD8 memory on one plate. To increase sequencing depth and limit assay-specific biases, TCR repertoire library preparation and sequencing were carried out by different laboratories using diverse techniques. Blood TCR repertoires of 5 or 6 healthy adults were deeply sequenced to estimate repertoire size and the extent of clonotype sharing between individuals.

For the CD8 naive samples, CD45RO-negative cells were positively selected for CCR7, yielding a CD45RA+CCR7+ population from which TemRA cells were excluded. Healthy HIV-negative adults with no recently reported acute infections or vaccinations were included as donors. Only Caucasian adults living in Nashville, Tennessee, USA were represented among the donors. Blood was collected by leukapheresis, and PBMCs were isolated by Ficoll-Histopaque density gradient centrifugation and then cryopreserved in liquid nitrogen vapor phase. Analytical flow cytometry was used to check the purity and quantity of every magnetically sorted T cell population. Genomic DNA was isolated from each sorted fraction and quantified by UV absorbance on a Nanodrop 2000c. Using the deep immunoSEQ assay, TCR CDR3 regions were amplified from genomic DNA by multiplex PCR. Genomic DNA extracted from each cell subset was distributed evenly over all wells of several immunoSEQ 96-well plates, and each plate served as one replicate. For sorted subsets, each replicate PCR was loaded with roughly 190 ng genomic DNA, equivalent to approximately 33,000 T cell genomes. Purified libraries were quantified with a Qubit 3.0 fluorometer, sized on a Bioanalyzer 2100, and re-quantified with the KAPA Library Quantification kit. A separate single-read 150-cycle Illumina NextSeq 550 flow cell was used to sequence each immunoSEQ 96-well plate. As for how the authors treated the data: Because only junctional sequences without quality scores were contained in the immunoSEQ output, filtering matching that applied to full-length reads could not be performed. To assign V/J genes and CDR3, sequences were annotated using PyIR, a Python wrapper for IgBLAST v1.9, with IMGT germline references. Reads with weak V/J assignments (E-value above 1e-6), missing CDR3, stop codons, out-of-frame junctions, or ambiguous translated residues were removed. V3J clonotypes were defined by identical inferred V gene, J gene, and CDR3 amino acid sequence. To compute the percentage overlap between repertoires, the number of shared unique clonotypes was divided by the size of the smaller repertoire. Three approaches were used to assess repertoire richness: RTK rarefaction, the Chao1 estimator, and Recon v2.1 estimates of unobserved clonotypes. OLGA was used to compute generation probabilities for all TCRbeta clonotypes that the gDNA method yielded from four donors. As stored in TCRdb, this immuneACCESS dataset retains in-frame rearrangements with V and J assigned. A fraction of the clones does not appear; measured against another copy, unresolved V genes explain less than half of the discrepancy, and the remainder lacks a known reason. Clone size and the V and J calls come from that table; the DNA yielded D and trimming. Counted in this sample were some 2.1 million clones; about 95% of them appeared once. The top ten clones comprise more than 0.95% of the sample.

Measured from the cysteine to the phenylalanine, the CDR3 is 13 residues long. The retained sequence is limited to the CDR3, 39 bases, with the frame set at the first base. V was cut back by 6 bases and J by 6 bases, leaving a gap of 15 bases between them. CDR1 SNHLY and CDR2 FYNNEI were looked up in the germline V gene. Note on this clone: No cognate antigen has been identified for it. The record has no base qualities; no much larger clone is one base away.

The research as a whole found: Naive subsets generally had larger estimated clonotype richness than memory subsets did. Roughly 5% of naive CD4, 3.5% of naive CD8, approximately 2.2% of memory CD4, and 0.4% of memory CD8 clonotypes were shared across several donors. Pairwise subsampling led to the expectation that sequencing depth would affect the degree of clonotype sharing among donors. Only blood was sampled, and tissue TCR repertoires likely differ from those in blood. Rarefaction of sorted-subset datasets indicated incomplete sequencing despite the large sequencing depth. The genetic and exposure-history diversity represented was limited by the small number of donors. Compared with non-shared clonotypes, clonotypes shared by all four sorted-subset donors had higher generation probabilities.

The V and J genes are TRBV2 and TRBJ2-7; the D gene is not confidently resolved. Source material: naive CD8+ T cells sorted from blood. The cell subset or site tag for this specimen amounts to: CD45RA+CCR7+. This TCR came from a man aged 18-30 years in good health. DNA sequence: TGTGCCAGCAGGCTCTGGCCCTCTACCGAGCAGTACTTC. Its protein product is CASRLWPSTEQYF. With the portions outside the CDR3 filled from the reference TRBV2 and TRBJ2-7 genes, the complete variable region becomes EPEVTQTPSHQVTQMGQEVILRCVPISNHLYFYWYRQILGQKVEFLVSFYNNEISEKSEIFDDQFSVERPDGSNFTLKIRSTKLEDSAMYFCASRLWPSTEQYFGPGTRLTVT.